This is a list of T cell receptor beta chains from one sample in a study of T cell changes during pregnancy in multiple sclerosis. Repertoires were generated with immunoSEQ multiplex PCR, while TCRdb's copy carries only in-frame clones and drops some. The table records some 49,000 clones, around 89% of them present only once. The sequenced sample was peripheral blood, obtained after pregnancy. Every receptor here comes from a female donor in good health, enrolled as a control in a pregnancy study. Each CDR3 is given with its conserved first and last residue. A D gene is named only where the DNA matches it firmly.

j_call: TRBJ2-1; v_call: TRBV7-2; d_call: TRBD2; cdr3_aa: CATKPAGVYNEQFF; cdr3_nt: TGTGCCACCAAACCCGCGGGGGTCTACAATGAGCAGTTCTTC
j_call: TRBJ1-1; v_call: TRBV6-6; d_call: TRBD1; cdr3_aa: CASSSGQGEAFF; cdr3_nt: TGTGCCAGCAGTTCTGGACAGGGGGAAGCTTTCTTT
j_call: TRBJ2-5; v_call: TRBV13; d_call: -; cdr3_aa: CASSSRGMQETQYF; cdr3_nt: TGTGCCAGCAGCTCCCGGGGGATGCAAGAGACCCAGTACTTC
j_call: TRBJ1-1; v_call: TRBV28; d_call: -; cdr3_aa: CASSLYTGTEAFF; cdr3_nt: TGTGCCAGCAGTTTATACACCGGGACTGAAGCTTTCTTT
j_call: TRBJ1-1; v_call: TRBV25-1; d_call: TRBD1; cdr3_aa: CASSRGVTEAFF; cdr3_nt: TGTGCCAGCAGCAGGGGGGTAACTGAAGCTTTCTTT
j_call: TRBJ2-5; v_call: TRBV19; d_call: TRBD2; cdr3_aa: CASSITARGTYQETQYF; cdr3_nt: TGTGCCAGTAGTATCACCGCGCGGGGGACTTACCAAGAGACCCAGTACTTC
j_call: TRBJ1-5; v_call: TRBV10-2; d_call: TRBD1; cdr3_aa: CASSGTGSNQPQHF; cdr3_nt: TGCGCCAGCAGTGGGACAGGGAGCAATCAGCCCCAGCATTTT
j_call: TRBJ1-6; v_call: TRBV5-1; d_call: TRBD1; cdr3_aa: CASSSNRGQGNSPLHF; cdr3_nt: TGCGCCAGCAGCTCCAACAGGGGGCAGGGGAATTCACCCCTCCACTTT
j_call: TRBJ2-3; v_call: TRBV4-1; d_call: -; cdr3_aa: CASSQEGREGRNTQYF; cdr3_nt: TGCGCCAGCAGCCAAGAGGGCCGGGAAGGAAGGAATACGCAGTATTTT
j_call: TRBJ2-2; v_call: TRBV4-1; d_call: -; cdr3_aa: CASSLEVSWPGELFF; cdr3_nt: TGCGCCAGCAGCCTCGAGGTTTCCTGGCCCGGGGAGCTGTTTTTT
j_call: TRBJ1-1; v_call: TRBV29-1; d_call: TRBD1; cdr3_aa: CSVERQGNTEAFF; cdr3_nt: TGCAGCGTAGAGCGACAGGGGAACACTGAAGCTTTCTTT
j_call: TRBJ2-5; v_call: TRBV28; d_call: -; cdr3_aa: CASARYLQETQYF; cdr3_nt: TGTGCCAGCGCTCGGTATCTCCAAGAGACCCAGTACTTC
j_call: TRBJ2-1; v_call: TRBV4-3; d_call: TRBD2; cdr3_aa: CASSPGGAFYNEQFF; cdr3_nt: TGCGCCAGCAGCCCCGGGGGGGCCTTTTACAATGAGCAGTTCTTC
j_call: TRBJ1-2; v_call: TRBV10-3; d_call: TRBD1; cdr3_aa: CAIRGGSDRGGTNYGYTF; cdr3_nt: TGTGCCATCAGGGGGGGATCGGACAGGGGAGGTACGAACTATGGCTACACCTTC
j_call: TRBJ1-2; v_call: TRBV5-1; d_call: -; cdr3_aa: CASTSIGGSANYGYTF; cdr3_nt: TGCGCCAGCACCTCAATCGGAGGGTCAGCTAACTATGGCTACACCTTC